These 21 T cell receptor beta chains came from one sample sequenced in a study of blood T cell repertoires in COVID-19. Assay: immunoSEQ multiplex PCR; the TCRdb copy retains only in-frame clones and omits some. The sample carries under 350,000 clones, 86% recorded once. Specimen: PBMCs or T cells enriched from blood (not recorded which). These receptors came from a woman between 40 and 55 years old with acute COVID-19.

In this sample, this clone turned up once. The J gene is TRBJ2-2, the V gene TRBV29-1, with D unclear. The CDR3 extends over 13 amino acids. Germline CDR1 and CDR2: SQVTM and ANQGSEA. V was pared by 5 bases and J by 0 bases, with 7 bases between. In DNA, the CDR3 is TGCAGCGTTTTCCGAGCGAACACCGGGGAGCTGTTTTTT. Its translation is CSVFRANTGELFF.

This chain joins TRBV2 and TRBJ2-7; 9 nucleotides align to TRBD2. V dropped 4 bases and J dropped 7; count of bases not matched to a gene: 11. Germline CDR1 reads SNHLY; CDR2 reads FYNNEI. This CDR3 comprises 15 residues. CDR3 sequence: CASSAGASGNREQYF. The CDR3 coding sequence is TGTGCCAGCAGTGCGGGGGCTAGCGGGAATCGGGAGCAGTACTTC.

This chain joins TRBV5-1 and TRBJ2-1; 8 bases are shared with TRBD2. The CDR3 loop spans 14 amino acids. Losses at the gene ends were 3 bases for V and 5 bases for J; bases not matched to a gene: 4. Germline values: CDR1 SGHRS, CDR2 YFSETQ. CDR3 sequence: CASSYGLAHNEQFF. DNA for the CDR3: TGCGCCAGCAGCTACGGACTAGCCCACAATGAGCAGTTCTTC.

The DNA for the CDR3 is TGTGCCAGCAGCTTAACAGGGGCCCGTAACTATGGCTACACCTTC. It translates to CASSLTGARNYGYTF. The chain carries TRBV28 and TRBJ1-2, with 7 bases lining up with TRBD1. In germline, CDR1 is MDHEN, CDR2 SYDVKM. V lost 6 bases to trimming and J lost 1 base; unmatched junction nucleotides: 8. This CDR3 region has 15 residues.

The V and J genes are TRBV6-1 and TRBJ1-3, with 8 bases lining up with TRBD1. CDR3 size: 17 residues. Germline loops: CDR1 MNHNS, CDR2 SASEGT. The junction had 9 bases not matched to a gene; V was cut back by 2 bases and J by 3 bases. CDR3 region: CASSEQGQGAFGNTIYF. For the CDR3, the DNA is TGTGCCAGCAGTGAACAAGGTCAGGGGGCGTTTGGAAACACCATATATTTT.

CDR3 DNA: TGTGCCAGCAGTGAAGGACAGGGCCCCTACGAGCAGTACTTC. Its protein product is CASSEGQGPYEQYF. The chain joins TRBV25-1 to TRBJ2-7, with 8 bases that match TRBD1. The CDR3 runs to 14 residues. Germline CDR1 reads MGHDK; CDR2 reads SYGVNS. The trim removed 2 bases at V and 2 bases at J, leaving 2 bases unmatched.

V and J are TRBV11-3 and TRBJ1-2, with a tentative D call TRBD1 (5 bases). Trimming took off 10 bases at V and 7 bases at J, with 16 bases between the two ends. The CDR3 totals 12 residues. CDR1 is SGHNT, CDR2 YENEEA, per germline. The CDR3 region is CANRRGYVGYTF. In nucleotides, the CDR3 is TGTGCCAACAGACGGGGGTATGTTGGCTACACCTTC.

The rearrangement links TRBV6-5 to TRBJ1-6; TRBD1 is a possible D gene (6 bases). V was cut by 7 bases and J by 10 bases, with 17 bases left in between. The CDR3 consists of 14 residues. In germline, CDR1 is MNHEY, CDR2 SVGAGI. CDR3 protein: CASTRARGLSPLHF. Here the CDR3 DNA reads TGTGCCAGCACTCGGGCCAGGGGCTTATCACCCCTCCACTTT.

Many counts were recorded for this clone. The rearrangement joins TRBV28 to TRBJ1-1; D is possibly TRBD1 (6 bases). Trimming shortened V by 6 bases and J by 2 bases, and 16 bases separated the two germline ends. From germline, CDR1 is MDHEN and CDR2 SYDVKM. CDR3 length: 15 residues. CDR3 DNA: TGTGCCAGCAGCCGCGCCGCAGGGGTTAACACTGAAGCTTTCTTT. Encoded protein: CASSRAAGVNTEAFF.

The chain joins TRBV7-9 to TRBJ2-1; D might be TRBD1 (7 bases). Trimming removed 1 base from V and 6 bases from J, with 13 bases in between. CDR1 SEHNR and CDR2 FQNEAQ come from the germline V gene (reference sequence). This CDR3 region has 15 residues. CDR3 in DNA: TGTGCCAGCAGCTTAGTTCAGGGGGGCTCCAATGAGCAGTTCTTC. Translated: CASSLVQGGSNEQFF. The whole variable domain, filled in from reference TRBV7-9 and TRBJ2-1, reads DTGVSQNPRHKITKRGQNVTFRCDPISEHNRLYWYRQTLGQGPEFLTYFQNEAQLEKSRLLSDRFSAERPKGSFSTLEIQRTEQGDSAMYLCASSLVQGGSNEQFFGPGTRLTVL.

The chain joins TRBV15 to TRBJ2-2, with D possibly matching TRBD1 (5 bases). CDR3 length: 15 residues. Deletions cut 0 bases from V and 6 bases from J, with 11 bases between. CDR1 is LNHNV, CDR2 YYDKDF, per germline (reference sequence). The CDR3 region is CATSRDWGSAGELFF. CDR3 sequence (DNA): TGTGCCACCAGCAGAGACTGGGGCTCAGCCGGGGAGCTGTTTTTT.

This clone appeared once. This chain connects TRBV5-1 to TRBJ2-1; 14 nucleotides align to TRBD2. The CDR3 covers 18 residues. After removal of 4 bases from V and 10 bases from J, the junction contained 16 bases not matched to a gene. Germline CDR1 reads SGHRS; CDR2 reads YFSETQ. Written as DNA, the CDR3 is TGCGCCAGCAGCCCTGGGGGGACTAGCGGGAGCCCGATCAGGGAGCAGTTCTTC. Translated, it gives CASSPGGTSGSPIREQFF.

This sequence joins TRBV20-1 and TRBJ2-2; D may be TRBD2 (5 bases). In germline, CDR1 is DFQATT, CDR2 SNEGSKA (reference sequence). CDR3 length: 15 amino acids. With 3 bases removed from V and 7 bases from J, the gap between germline ends came to 18 bases. CDR3: CSASRAARADGELFF. The CDR3 DNA reads as TGCAGTGCTAGTAGAGCAGCGAGGGCGGACGGGGAGCTGTTTTTT.

The chain combines TRBV4-2 with TRBJ1-2, with no clear D. Germline CDR1 is LGHNA and CDR2 is YNFKEQ. This CDR3 is built from 11 residues. Trimming pared 8 bases from V and 3 bases from J, leaving 7 bases between. The CDR3 nucleotides are TGTGCCAGCGGAGAAGACTATGGCTACACCTTC. This sequence encodes CASGEDYGYTF.

The chain carries TRBV2 and TRBJ1-2; TRBD1 matches 11 bases. This CDR3 spans 15 amino acids. With 5 bases clipped from V and 7 bases from J, the junction kept 9 bases outside the gene matches. Germline values: CDR1 SNHLY, CDR2 FYNNEI. The chain's CDR3 is CASSQPPGQGGGYTF. The CDR3 nucleotides read TGTGCCAGCAGTCAACCTCCGGGACAGGGGGGTGGCTACACCTTC.

V and J are TRBV25-1 and TRBJ1-1; 9 bases match TRBD1. The CDR3 runs to 15 residues. V shed 5 bases and J 4 bases; nucleotides not matched to a gene: 8. CDR1 is MGHDK, CDR2 SYGVNS, per germline. The DNA of the CDR3 is TGTGCCAGCAGTCTGACAGGGGGAGGGTTCACTGAAGCTTTCTTT. As protein: CASSLTGGGFTEAFF.

The V and J genes are TRBV2 and TRBJ1-1; a possible D gene is TRBD1 (5 bases). The CDR3 loop spans 17 amino acids. Germline loops: CDR1 SNHLY, CDR2 FYNNEI. The V end was cut by 2 bases, the J end by 3 bases, with 19 bases between. The DNA for the CDR3 is TGTGCCAGCAGTGAAAAAGTCCGGGCAGGGTGGCACACTGAAGCTTTCTTT. Its protein product is CASSEKVRAGWHTEAFF. The full variable domain, its missing parts supplied by reference TRBV2 and TRBJ1-1, is EPEVTQTPSHQVTQMGQEVILRCVPISNHLYFYWYRQILGQKVEFLVSFYNNEISEKSEIFDDQFSVERPDGSNFTLKIRSTKLEDSAMYFCASSEKVRAGWHTEAFFGQGTRLTVV.

The chain uses TRBV19 and TRBJ1-1; D gene unclear. The V gene lost 3 bases and the J gene lost 0 bases, with 11 bases spanning the gap. The germline gives CDR1 LNHDA, CDR2 SQIVND (reference sequence). There are 15 residues in the CDR3. The CDR3: CASSISPRMNTEAFF. Written as DNA, the CDR3 is TGTGCCAGTAGTATTTCTCCGAGGATGAACACTGAAGCTTTCTTT.

The chain is built from TRBV7-2 and TRBJ1-6, with D maybe TRBD1 (5 bases). The ends were cut back, 5 bases at V and 9 bases at J, with 17 bases in the middle. There are 15 residues in the CDR3. Germline values: CDR1 SGHTA, CDR2 FQGNSA. This CDR3 reads CASSPFGGMASPLHF. For the CDR3, the DNA is TGTGCCAGCAGCCCCTTCGGGGGGATGGCTTCACCCCTCCACTTT.

The CDR3 region is CASSPERQIYGYTF. In DNA, the CDR3 is TGTGCCAGCTCACCCGAGCGGCAGATCTATGGCTACACCTTC. The chain has TRBV18 and TRBJ1-2; D is ambiguous. CDR3 length: 14 residues. V lost 3 bases and J 4 bases, leaving 12 bases between the germline ends. Germline V gene sequence: CDR1 KGHSH, CDR2 LQKENI.

The V gene is TRBV7-8, the J gene TRBJ2-2; no firm D call. The CDR3 has 15 residues. CDR1 is SGHVS, CDR2 FQNEAQ, per germline. Trimming pared 1 base from V and 9 bases from J, leaving 15 bases between. DNA of the CDR3: TGTGCCAGCAGCTTAGACTTTGGAGTTATCAGGGAGCTGTTTTTT. Translated: CASSLDFGVIRELFF.